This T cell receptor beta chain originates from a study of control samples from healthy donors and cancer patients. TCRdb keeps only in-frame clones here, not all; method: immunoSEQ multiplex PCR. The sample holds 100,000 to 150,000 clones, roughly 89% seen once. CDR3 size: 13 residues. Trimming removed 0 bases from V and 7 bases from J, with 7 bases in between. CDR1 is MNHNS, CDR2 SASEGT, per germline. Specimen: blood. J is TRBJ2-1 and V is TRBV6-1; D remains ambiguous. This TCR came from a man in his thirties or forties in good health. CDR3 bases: TGTGCCAGCAGTGAAGCACCAGAAAATGAGCAGTTCTTC. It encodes CASSEAPENEQFF.